This TCR beta chain was sequenced for a study of human T cells and chemical hapten exposure. Time point reported: patch test 3, about 24 weeks after DPC sensitization. The treatment: therapeutic diphenylcyclopropenone sensitization with weekly scalp DPC. This CDR3 is 14 amino acids long. Per germline, CDR1 MNHEY and CDR2 SVGEGT. V gave up 6 bases and J gave up 6 bases, with 15 bases separating them. TCRdb re-called the RACE reads through MiXCR, storing one row per CDR3 protein. The sample consists of tens of thousands of distinct CDR3 sequences, 5.8% of them appearing once. There are many counts of this clonotype.

The chain carries TRBV6-2 or TRBV6-3 and TRBJ1-5; D is ambiguous. Sequences were derived from whole blood, sampled in connection with sensitization to the hapten diphenylcyclopropenone (DPC). This receptor was obtained from a young man with alopecia areata. Some clones in this sample may be carry-over from other donors' samples. This CDR3 is CASSLSSTLQPQHF. The CDR3 coding sequence is TGTGCCAGCAGCCTAAGTTCGACCCTTCAGCCCCAGCATTTT.